This T cell receptor (beta chain) derives from a study of blood T cell repertoires in COVID-19. The table lists this clone with a few counts. Only in-frame clones appear in the TCRdb table, and some are missing; sequencing was by immunoSEQ multiplex PCR. The sample has around 340,000 clones; about four fifths are singletons. V shed 7 bases, J shed 0 bases, and the junction held 6 bases outside the gene matches. CDR3 length: 15 amino acids. Germline V gene sequence: CDR1 LNHDA, CDR2 SQIVND (reference sequence). Sequencing used peripheral blood. The sequence derives from a man aged 30-40 years with active or convalescent COVID-19. The chain recombines TRBV19 with TRBJ2-1; TRBD1 agrees at 7 bases. This chain's CDR3 is CASTPRDSSYNEQFF. As DNA, the CDR3 is TGTGCCAGTACCCCCAGGGACAGCTCCTACAATGAGCAGTTCTTC.